This T cell receptor beta chain was identified during a study of T cells expressing NK-cell markers. For the study at large: Seropositivity for HCMV was found in seven of the eight sequenced donors, with one seronegative.

Germline loops: CDR1 SGHTA, CDR2 FQGNSA. This CDR3 contains 18 residues. TCRdb processed the 5' RACE reads again and assigns one entry to each CDR3 protein, with no DNA. The sample data list 550,000 or so distinct CDR3 sequences. J is TRBJ2-2 and V is TRBV7-2; TCRdb's D call, TRBD2, is unchecked because there is no DNA. The origin of this receptor is a man between 18 and 29 years old in good health. The material sequenced was blood T cells: a sorted CD56 or NKG2C T cell subset, CD4+ or CD8+ T cells, or bulk PBMC T cells (not recorded which). CDR3: CASSLSFLLAGVTGELFF.